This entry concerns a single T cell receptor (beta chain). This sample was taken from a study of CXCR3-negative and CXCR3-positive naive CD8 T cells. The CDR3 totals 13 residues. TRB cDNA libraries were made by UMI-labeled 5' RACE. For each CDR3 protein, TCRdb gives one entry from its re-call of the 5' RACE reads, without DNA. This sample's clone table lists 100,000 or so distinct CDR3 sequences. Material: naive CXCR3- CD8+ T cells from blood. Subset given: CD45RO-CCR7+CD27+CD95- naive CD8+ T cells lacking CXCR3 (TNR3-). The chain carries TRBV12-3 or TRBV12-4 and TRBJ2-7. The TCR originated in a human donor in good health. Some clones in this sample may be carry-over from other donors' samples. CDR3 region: CASSPTAHYEQYF.